These 12 T cell receptor beta chains share one sample of origin, sequenced in a study of T cell clonotyping in hematopoietic cell transplantation. Generated by immunoSEQ multiplex PCR, the TCRdb table keeps only in-frame clones and is missing some. This sample yields more than 9,500 clones, of which 91% are seen a single time; about 0.79% belongs to the top ten. The sample consisted of peripheral blood mononuclear cells. The receptors here all came from a woman aged 45-59 years in good health. Some clones in this sample may be carry-over from other donors' samples.

The chain carries TRBV2 and TRBJ2-1, with D possibly TRBD2 on 5 matching bases. V dropped 9 bases and J dropped 5 bases, with 17 bases sitting between them. The CDR3 runs to 14 residues. Germline V lookup: CDR1 SNHLY, CDR2 FYNNEI. DNA for the CDR3: TGTGCCAGTCGGGGTGGACTTGCGAACAATGAGCAGTTCTTC. It codes for CASRGGLANNEQFF. The full variable domain, its missing parts supplied by reference TRBV2 and TRBJ2-1, is EPEVTQTPSHQVTQMGQEVILRCVPISNHLYFYWYRQILGQKVEFLVSFYNNEISEKSEIFDDQFSVERPDGSNFTLKIRSTKLEDSAMYFCASRGGLANNEQFFGPGTRLTVL.

A single count supports this clone. The chain links TRBV28 to TRBJ1-2; D unclear. Germline V lookup: CDR1 MDHEN, CDR2 SYDVKM. V was trimmed by 2 bases and J by 4 bases, leaving 11 bases between them. This CDR3 comprises 14 residues. The CDR3 region is CASSLMVRPYGYTF. CDR3 nucleotides: TGTGCCAGCAGTTTAATGGTGAGGCCCTATGGCTACACCTTC.

The chain has TRBV2 and TRBJ1-4; possible D gene TRBD1, 5 bases. Trimming took 8 bases from V and 2 from J, leaving 12 bases between them. Germline V gene sequence: CDR1 SNHLY, CDR2 FYNNEI. The CDR3 covers 14 residues. CDR3 loop: CASRDRGTNEKLFF. In DNA, the CDR3 is TGTGCCAGCCGAGATCGGGGCACTAATGAAAAACTGTTTTTT.

The V and J genes are TRBV27 and TRBJ1-2; 8 bases align to TRBD1. V gave up 1 base and J gave up 0 bases; unmatched junction bases: 13. The germline CDR1 and CDR2 sequences are MNHEY and SMNVEV (reference sequence). This CDR3 contains 19 residues. CDR3 bases: TGTGCCAGCAGTTTATTGCGTGTGTCTGGGACAGGTGCTAACTATGGCTACACCTTC. This translates into CASSLLRVSGTGANYGYTF.

The chain is built from TRBV9 and TRBJ2-5; D perhaps matches TRBD1 (6 bases). Per germline, CDR1 SGDLS and CDR2 YYNGEE. V gave up 3 bases and J gave up 3 bases, with 12 bases separating them. The CDR3 loop spans 14 amino acids. CDR3 region: CASSGLTGKETQYF. The CDR3 DNA follows: TGTGCCAGCAGCGGACTAACAGGGAAAGAGACCCAGTACTTC.

The chain employs TRBV27 and TRBJ1-1, with D possibly matching TRBD1 (5 bases). Germline V CDR1 and CDR2: MNHEY, SMNVEV (reference sequence). V lost 0 bases and J lost 5, with 13 bases in between. The CDR3 is 15 residues long. In DNA, the CDR3 is TGTGCCAGCAGTTTATCGAAGGGGAGACGAACTGAAGCTTTCTTT. Encoded protein: CASSLSKGRRTEAFF.

This clone has more than one count but fewer than ten. The chain couples TRBV13 to TRBJ1-2; D uncertain. Germline V gives CDR1 PRHDT, CDR2 FYEKMQ (reference sequence). The CDR3 length is 12 residues. V was trimmed by 0 bases and J by 10 bases, leaving 9 bases between them. The CDR3 reads CASSLGIEVYTF. CDR3 in DNA: TGTGCCAGCAGCTTAGGCATCGAGGTCTACACCTTC.

The CDR3 DNA reads as TGTGCCAGCAGCTTAGCGCTGAAGGGCCTGACGGGAGATGGAAACACCATATATTTT. Translated, it gives CASSLALKGLTGDGNTIYF. This chain links TRBV7-6 with TRBJ1-3; D unclear. Trimming took off 0 bases at V and 3 bases at J, with 21 bases between the two ends. The CDR3 is 19 amino acids. Germline assignment: CDR1 SGHVS and CDR2 FNYEAQ.

This chain uses TRBV27 with TRBJ1-2; D may be TRBD1 (5 bases). Looked up from germline, CDR1 is MNHEY and CDR2 is SMNVEV (reference sequence). The V end was cut by 5 bases, the J end by 7 bases, with 17 bases between. CDR3 size: 14 residues. CDR3 nucleotides: TGTGCCAGCAGTCCAAGAAGGGGAGAATTTGGCTACACCTTC. Encoded protein: CASSPRRGEFGYTF.

This clone has only a few counts. V is TRBV27 and J is TRBJ1-1, with TRBD1 as a possible D gene (6 bases). CDR1 MNHEY and CDR2 SMNVEV come from the germline V gene (reference sequence). V lost 7 bases to trimming and J lost 3 bases, with 9 bases between them. The CDR3 contains 12 residues. The CDR3 loop reads CASKGVDTEAFF. In DNA, the CDR3 is TGTGCCAGCAAGGGGGTTGACACTGAAGCTTTCTTT.

J is TRBJ1-2 and V is TRBV30; weak D call: TRBD1 (5 bases). Germline V CDR1 and CDR2: GTSNPN, SVGIG (reference sequence). The CDR3 contains 10 residues. Trimming pared 8 bases from V and 6 bases from J, leaving 10 bases between. The CDR3 protein is CAQGGHGYTF. The CDR3 DNA sequence: TGTGCCCAGGGTGGGCATGGCTACACCTTC.

This sequence joins TRBV7-8 and TRBJ1-1; D not resolved. Germline-derived CDR1 and CDR2 are SGHVS and FQNEAQ. CDR3 length equals 13 residues. The V gene lost 7 bases and the J gene lost 7 bases, with 16 bases spanning the gap. Here the CDR3 reads CASTKRSESEAFF. The CDR3 DNA is TGTGCCAGCACCAAAAGGTCGGAGAGTGAAGCTTTCTTT.